Listed here are 17 T cell receptor beta chains from one sample, sequenced in a study of blood T cells in healthy people across ages. A sample-barcoded 5' primer and a J-beta primer mix were used in a second PCR of about 6 to 11 cycles. TCRdb fed the 5' RACE reads into MiXCR, producing one record per CDR3 protein. The sample has some 860,000 distinct CDR3 sequences; about 61% are singletons. The sample was blood. These receptors were obtained from a middle-aged man in good health.

The chain links TRBV2 to TRBJ2-5, with 8 positions matching TRBD1. Germline V gene sequence: CDR1 SNHLY, CDR2 FYNNEI. CDR3 length: 12 amino acids. The J segment lost 4 bases and the V segment lost 10 bases, leaving 5 bases of the junction unmatched. The CDR3 DNA reads TGTGCCATCGCCGACAGGGGAGAGACCCAGTACTTC. As protein: CAIADRGETQYF.

The V call is TRBV4-3, the J call TRBJ2-1; 9 nucleotides align to TRBD2. Trimming took 1 base from V and 13 from J; bases not matched to a gene: 5. Germline CDR1 LGHNA, CDR2 YSLEER. CDR3 size: 13 residues. CDR3 region: CASSQGLAGLQFF. The CDR3 bases are TGCGCCAGCAGCCAAGGGCTAGCGGGACTCCAGTTCTTC.

The V call is TRBV9, the J call TRBJ2-3, with 8 bases lining up with TRBD1. Germline assignment: CDR1 SGDLS and CDR2 YYNGEE. The CDR3 runs to 19 residues. Trimming removed 4 bases from V and 4 bases from J; junction bases left unmatched: 20. CDR3 loop: CASSPPDPDRGMWADTQYF. The CDR3 DNA reads TGTGCCAGCAGCCCCCCCGACCCTGACAGGGGTATGTGGGCAGATACGCAGTATTTT. Full variable domain (remainder filled in from reference TRBV9 and TRBJ2-3): DSGVTQTPKHLITATGQRVTLRCSPRSGDLSVYWYQQSLDQGLQFLIQYYNGEERAKGNILERFSAQQFPDLHSELNLSSLELGDSALYFCASSPPDPDRGMWADTQYFGPGTRLTVL.

For the CDR3, the DNA is TGTGCCAGCAGTTTAGGACAGGGGCCGGAAGAGACCCAGTACTTC. Its translation: CASSLGQGPEETQYF. The chain employs TRBV28 and TRBJ2-5, with 9 nucleotides matching TRBD1. CDR1 is MDHEN and CDR2 is SYDVKM in the germline V gene. With 2 bases clipped from V and 3 bases from J, the junction kept 4 bases outside the gene matches. This CDR3 has 15 amino acids. The complete variable domain, with remaining parts taken from reference TRBV28 and TRBJ2-5, reads DVKVTQSSRYLVKRTGEKVFLECVQDMDHENMFWYRQDPGLGLRLIYFSYDVKMKEKGDIPEGYSVSREKKERFSLILESASTNQTSMYLCASSLGQGPEETQYFGPGTRLLVL.

The chain couples TRBV7-8 to TRBJ2-7; a weak D match, TRBD1 (7 bases). This CDR3 is 15 amino acids long. V lost 5 bases and J 2 bases, leaving 16 bases between the germline ends. The germline gives CDR1 SGHVS, CDR2 FQNEAQ. As DNA, the CDR3 is TGTGCCAGCAGCGAAAGCAGGGGGAGGACCTACGAGCAGTACTTC. Amino acids: CASSESRGRTYEQYF.

The gene calls are TRBV28 and TRBJ2-4; TRBD2 might be the D (6 bases). Germline V lookup: CDR1 MDHEN, CDR2 SYDVKM. This CDR3 region has 15 residues. Trimming removed 7 bases at V and 13 bases at J, with 26 bases between. CDR3 residues: CASKVGEDRPWGQYF. The CDR3 coding sequence is TGTGCCAGCAAGGTTGGGGAGGACCGGCCCTGGGGGCAGTACTTC.

This clonotype was seen only a few times. This chain uses TRBV11-1 with TRBJ1-2, with TRBD1 as a possible D gene (6 bases). From germline, CDR1 is SGHAT and CDR2 FQDESV (reference sequence). V gave up 1 base and J gave up 7 bases, with 16 bases separating them. This CDR3 is built from 15 residues. The CDR3 bases are TGTGCCAGCAGCTTAGTTTCCGGACAGCCCTCTGGCTACACCTTC. This sequence encodes CASSLVSGQPSGYTF.

The rearrangement links TRBV7-2 to TRBJ2-5; maybe TRBD2 (5 bases). CDR3 size: 16 residues. Germline CDR1 is SGHTA and CDR2 is FQGNSA. V dropped 3 bases and J dropped 2 bases, with 16 bases sitting between them. CDR3 residues: CASSLGAAPRQETQYF. In DNA form, the CDR3 reads TGTGCCAGCAGCTTGGGAGCGGCCCCGAGACAAGAGACCCAGTACTTC.

This clonotype showed up just a few times. The chain has TRBV20-1 and TRBJ1-5, with a tentative D call TRBD1 (5 bases). CDR3 length: 15 residues. Deletions cut 1 base from V and 5 bases from J, with 15 bases between. Germline V gives CDR1 DFQATT, CDR2 SNEGSKA (reference sequence). The CDR3 sequence: CSARAAGRIDQPQHF. In DNA, the CDR3 is TGCAGTGCTAGAGCGGCAGGGAGAATCGATCAGCCCCAGCATTTT.

This sequence joins TRBV10-3 and TRBJ1-5; 10 bases are a match to TRBD1. J lost 2 bases, V lost 3 bases, and 1 base had no gene match. Germline loops: CDR1 ENHRY, CDR2 SYGVKD. There are 15 residues in the CDR3. The CDR3 DNA reads TGTGCCATCAGTGACGGGACAGGGGGCAATCAGCCCCAGCATTTT. This gives the protein CAISDGTGGNQPQHF.

J is TRBJ2-5 and V is TRBV11-1; no clear D. Looked up from germline, CDR1 is SGHAT and CDR2 is FQDESV (reference sequence). Trimming took 4 bases from V and 2 from J, leaving 8 bases between them. There are 13 residues in the CDR3. CDR3 coding DNA: TGTGCCAGCAGCTCAGTTAATCAAGAGACCCAGTACTTC. This sequence encodes CASSSVNQETQYF.

The rearrangement uses TRBV20-1 and TRBJ1-1; D gene unclear. V gave up 2 bases and J gave up 1 base, with 5 bases separating them. The CDR3 is 12 amino acids. Germline assignment: CDR1 DFQATT and CDR2 SNEGSKA (reference sequence). This CDR3 reads CSARFPNTEAFF. In DNA, the CDR3 is TGCAGTGCTAGATTCCCGAACACTGAAGCTTTCTTT.

The J gene is TRBJ2-3, the V gene TRBV7-2; D remains ambiguous. Trimming shortened V by 2 bases and J by 4 bases, and 10 bases separated the two germline ends. The CDR3 spans 14 residues. Germline V gene lookup returns CDR1 SGHTA and CDR2 FQGNSA. CDR3 nucleotide sequence: TGTGCCAGCAGCTTATCCCAAGCTGCAGATACGCAGTATTTT. Protein product: CASSLSQAADTQYF.

Many counts were recorded for this clonotype. The rearrangement links TRBV29-1 to TRBJ2-1; a weak D match, TRBD1 (6 bases). Germline loops: CDR1 SQVTM, CDR2 ANQGSEA. The germline V and J ends were trimmed by 3 bases and 9 bases, with 15 bases remaining between them. The CDR3 runs to 13 residues. This CDR3 is CSVEPTGFSEQFF. DNA of the CDR3: TGCAGCGTTGAGCCGACAGGTTTCTCTGAGCAGTTCTTC.

The CDR3 DNA follows: TGCAGCGTTGGGGGCCTAGAGCAGTTCTTC. It yields the protein CSVGGLEQFF. This chain joins TRBV29-1 and TRBJ2-1; D may be TRBD1 (5 bases). The V gene's germline CDR1 is SQVTM and CDR2 ANQGSEA. V was pared by 4 bases and J by 10 bases, with 8 bases between. This CDR3 comprises 10 residues.

This clonotype was seen more than once but under ten times. The V and J genes are TRBV9 and TRBJ2-1; 7 bases fit TRBD1. Per the germline V gene, CDR1 is SGDLS and CDR2 is YYNGEE. The CDR3 spans 17 residues. V gave up 4 bases and J gave up 5 bases; unmatched junction bases: 15. DNA for the CDR3: TGTGCCAGCAGCCCCCGGGACAGACGGATCCTAGACAATGAGCAGTTCTTC. As protein: CASSPRDRRILDNEQFF.

The genes are TRBV18 and TRBJ1-1; D is perhaps TRBD1 (6 bases). This CDR3 comprises 14 residues. The germline V gene encodes CDR1 KGHSH and CDR2 LQKENI. The V and J ends lost 3 bases and 5 bases respectively, with 13 bases between them. CDR3 sequence reads: CASSPTGMGTEAFF. As DNA, the CDR3 is TGTGCCAGCTCACCTACAGGGATGGGAACTGAAGCTTTCTTT.